Each of the 31 T cell receptor beta chains below was sequenced from the same sample in a study of blood T cell repertoires in COVID-19. The table came from immunoSEQ multiplex PCR; TCRdb's copy has only in-frame clones and leaves some out. The data contain a few hundred thousand clones, about 81% of them singletons. Sequenced input: peripheral blood. These receptors all come from a woman in her seventies with COVID-19, enrolled during active disease.

The sample holds a few counts of this clone. V gene TRBV3-1 (or the pseudogene TRBV3-2) combines with J gene TRBJ2-5; 12 bases fit TRBD2. Germline assignment: CDR1 LGHDT and CDR2 YNNKEL (reference sequence). This CDR3 has 17 residues. V dropped 1 base and J dropped 4; count of bases not matched to a gene: 7. In nucleotides, the CDR3 is TGTGCCAGCAGCCAAGTTCGGACTAGCGGGAAACCAGAGACCCAGTACTTC. Protein product: CASSQVRTSGKPETQYF.

This sequence joins TRBV5-5 and TRBJ2-3, with D perhaps TRBD2 (5 bases). Germline V gene sequence: CDR1 SGHKS, CDR2 YYEKEE (reference sequence). CDR3 length: 17 residues. V was clipped by 4 bases and J by 3 bases, with 21 bases between them. This chain's CDR3 is CASSPGLLSLGTDTQYF. CDR3 nucleotide sequence: TGTGCCAGCAGCCCCGGACTCCTCTCCCTCGGGACAGATACGCAGTATTTT.

The chain joins TRBV19 to TRBJ2-1; 10 bases agree with TRBD2. The length of the CDR3 is 17 residues. Germline V gene sequence: CDR1 LNHDA, CDR2 SQIVND (reference sequence). Trimming cost V 3 bases and J 5 bases; bases outside gene matches: 10. The CDR3 loop reads CASSIQATSGPNNEQFF. The CDR3 DNA reads as TGTGCCAGTAGTATCCAGGCGACTAGCGGGCCAAACAATGAGCAGTTCTTC.

V is TRBV12-3 or TRBV12-4 and J is TRBJ1-2; unclear D gene. Trimming removed 7 bases from V and 6 bases from J, with 9 bases in between. The CDR3 is 11 residues long. For the CDR3, the DNA is TGTGCCAGCACTCGAGGGAATGGCTACACCTTC. Its protein is CASTRGNGYTF.

This rearrangement joins TRBV29-1 to TRBJ2-7, with D unresolved. Germline CDR1 is SQVTM and CDR2 is ANQGSEA. The length of the CDR3 is 12 residues. Deletions cut 6 bases from V and 4 bases from J, with 13 bases between. CDR3 coding DNA: TGCAGCGTCGCCCGCGGAGATTACGAGCAGTACTTC. It codes for CSVARGDYEQYF.

The chain couples TRBV3-1 (or the pseudogene TRBV3-2) to TRBJ1-4; 7 positions match TRBD1. The CDR3 contains 15 residues. Germline CDR1 is LGHDT and CDR2 is YNNKEL (reference sequence). The trim removed 4 bases at V and 10 bases at J, leaving 12 bases unmatched. The CDR3 here is CASSPRTGHKVKLFF. The CDR3 nucleotides read TGTGCCAGCAGCCCCCGGACAGGCCACAAAGTAAAACTGTTTTTT.

The chain employs TRBV9 and TRBJ1-2, with D tentatively TRBD1 (6 bases). Germline CDR1 is SGDLS and CDR2 is YYNGEE. The V end was cut by 4 bases, the J end by 4 bases, with 17 bases between. The CDR3 has 15 residues. As DNA, the CDR3 is TGTGCCAGCAGCAGGTCGGGACAAACCCTCTATGGCTACACCTTC. Protein sequence: CASSRSGQTLYGYTF.

The V call is TRBV5-1, the J call TRBJ2-3, with 7 bases that match TRBD1. V was clipped by 5 bases and J by 0 bases; unmatched bases: 9. Per the germline V gene, CDR1 is SGHRS and CDR2 is YFSETQ. The CDR3 runs 16 residues. The CDR3 sequence is CASSVGTAASTDTQYF. In nucleotides, the CDR3 is TGCGCCAGCAGTGTCGGGACAGCGGCTAGCACAGATACGCAGTATTTT.

The genes are TRBV7-9 and TRBJ2-1, with D possibly TRBD2 on 6 matching bases. Germline CDR1 is SEHNR and CDR2 is FQNEAQ (reference sequence). The CDR3 runs 15 residues. V gave up 3 bases and J gave up 9 bases, with 18 bases separating them. CDR3 coding DNA: TGTGCCAGCAGCTTCTTGACGGGGGAACAACTTGAGCAGTTCTTC. Translating it yields CASSFLTGEQLEQFF.

The chain links TRBV5-1 to TRBJ2-1; D unclear. The CDR3 has 13 residues. V lost 4 bases and J lost 6, with 11 bases in between. Germline V gives CDR1 SGHRS, CDR2 YFSETQ. CDR3 sequence (DNA): TGCGCCAGCAGCCCCCCGTCGGGCAATGAGCAGTTCTTC. Translation gives CASSPPSGNEQFF.

The chain couples TRBV7-3 to TRBJ2-3, with TRBD2 matching over 7 bases. Unmatched junction bases numbered 9, after V lost 2 bases and J lost 4 bases. The V gene's germline CDR1 is SGHTA and CDR2 FQGTGA. CDR3 length equals 16 residues. This CDR3 reads CASSLRAGLGPDTQYF. The DNA for the CDR3 is TGTGCCAGCAGCTTACGAGCGGGACTTGGCCCAGATACGCAGTATTTT.

The rearrangement uses TRBV29-1 and TRBJ2-5; TRBD2 matches at 7 bases. The CDR3 has 12 amino acids. Germline assignment: CDR1 SQVTM and CDR2 ANQGSEA. Trimming cost V 5 bases and J 3 bases; bases outside gene matches: 3. The CDR3, as DNA: TGCAGCGTTAGGGAGGGAGAAGAGACCCAGTACTTC. Protein: CSVREGEETQYF.

The chain joins TRBV5-6 to TRBJ2-3; D might be TRBD2 (7 bases). From germline, CDR1 is SGHDT and CDR2 YYEEEE. Trimming stripped 0 bases from V and 5 bases from J, with 13 bases between. The CDR3 is 15 residues long. The CDR3 region has the DNA TGTGCCAGCAGCTTGGCCGGAAGGGGGGGAGATACGCAGTATTTT. It yields the protein CASSLAGRGGDTQYF.

The J gene is TRBJ1-2, the V gene TRBV6-1; no clear D gene. V shed 2 bases and J shed 2 bases, with 12 bases lying between them. Germline V gene lookup returns CDR1 MNHNS and CDR2 SASEGT. The CDR3 spans 15 residues. The CDR3 DNA is TGTGCCAGCAGTGAATCCACAGTCCTAAACTATGGCTACACCTTC. Protein sequence: CASSESTVLNYGYTF.

The V gene is TRBV29-1, the J gene TRBJ2-7; perhaps TRBD1 as D (6 bases). The V and J ends lost 7 bases and 6 bases respectively, with 22 bases between them. CDR1 is SQVTM, CDR2 ANQGSEA, per germline. The CDR3 is made up of 14 amino acids. DNA for the CDR3: TGCAGCGAGGAGACAGGAAGTTTCCTCTGCGAGCAGTACTTC. This codes for CSEETGSFLCEQYF.

The gene calls are TRBV3-1 (or the pseudogene TRBV3-2) and TRBJ1-5; 7 bases line up with TRBD1. The V gene end was trimmed by 4 bases and the J gene end by 7 bases; junction bases not matched to a gene: 7. The germline V gene encodes CDR1 LGHDT and CDR2 YNNKEL (reference sequence). The CDR3 runs to 14 residues. CDR3 in DNA: TGTGCCAGCAGCCCAGACAGGGAACTACAGCCCCAGCATTTT. Its translation: CASSPDRELQPQHF.

This rearrangement joins TRBV28 to TRBJ1-5, with D possibly TRBD1 on 5 matching bases. The CDR3 spans 16 residues. V gave up 4 bases and J gave up 5 bases, with 18 bases separating them. In germline, CDR1 is MDHEN, CDR2 SYDVKM. The CDR3: CASSSRRRGPDQPQHF. In nucleotides, the CDR3 is TGTGCCAGCAGTTCCCGGAGGAGGGGACCTGATCAGCCCCAGCATTTT. Variable domain in full (rest from reference TRBV28 and TRBJ1-5): DVKVTQSSRYLVKRTGEKVFLECVQDMDHENMFWYRQDPGLGLRLIYFSYDVKMKEKGDIPEGYSVSREKKERFSLILESASTNQTSMYLCASSSRRRGPDQPQHFGDGTRLSIL.

The rearrangement joins TRBV7-9 to TRBJ1-1; D possibly corresponds to TRBD1 (5 bases). Trimming left V 5 bases short and J 4 bases short, with 14 bases between. CDR1 is SEHNR and CDR2 is FQNEAQ in the germline V gene (reference sequence). This CDR3 region has 14 residues. CDR3 bases: TGTGCCAGCAGCCCGGGGGTTTGGGGCACTGAAGCTTTCTTT. This translates into CASSPGVWGTEAFF.

The chain combines TRBV6-6 with TRBJ2-2, with a tentative D call TRBD2 (7 bases). Trimming cost V 2 bases and J 3 bases, with 13 bases left between them. This CDR3 has 16 residues. CDR1 MNHNY and CDR2 SVGAGI come from the germline V gene (reference sequence). The CDR3, as DNA: TGTGCCAGCAGTTACGGTGGGGGGGGCGACACCGGGGAGCTGTTTTTT. Protein sequence: CASSYGGGGDTGELFF.

The chain carries TRBV19 and TRBJ2-3; 9 bases are shared with TRBD1. Losses at the gene ends were 6 bases for V and 2 bases for J; bases not matched to a gene: 3. Germline CDR1 LNHDA, CDR2 SQIVND (reference sequence). The CDR3 spans 14 residues. In DNA, the CDR3 is TGTGCCAGTAGGCGACAGGGGGTCACAGATACGCAGTATTTT. Its translation: CASRRQGVTDTQYF.

The rearrangement uses TRBV5-1 and TRBJ1-2; 7 bases align to TRBD1. Germline V gene sequence: CDR1 SGHRS, CDR2 YFSETQ. The CDR3 loop spans 13 amino acids. J lost 8 bases, V lost 4 bases, and 8 bases had no gene match. The CDR3 nucleotides are TGCGCCAGCAGCCCCGGTTCGACAGGGGGCTACACCTTC. Amino acid sequence: CASSPGSTGGYTF.

V usage is TRBV5-5 and J usage is TRBJ2-7; 11 bases are a match to TRBD2. Trimming removed 0 bases from V and 10 bases from J; junction bases left unmatched: 12. This CDR3 spans 16 amino acids. Germline V gene lookup returns CDR1 SGHKS and CDR2 YYEKEE (reference sequence). The CDR3 is CASSLGVVAGGIGQYF. CDR3 bases: TGTGCCAGCAGCTTGGGAGTGGTAGCGGGAGGGATAGGACAGTACTTC.

The chain carries TRBV24-1 and TRBJ1-1; 8 bases map to TRBD1. Germline CDR1 and CDR2: KGHDR and SFDVKD. J gave up 5 bases and V 4 bases, and 8 bases lay outside the gene matches. This CDR3 contains 15 residues. As DNA, the CDR3 is TGTGCCACCAGTGACTCGGACAGGGAAGGGACTGAAGCTTTCTTT. Its translation: CATSDSDREGTEAFF.

This clone was counted only a few times. V and J are TRBV4-1 and TRBJ2-2; 9 nucleotides line up with TRBD2. Germline trimming cut 4 bases from V and 4 bases from J; bases unmatched to any gene: 7. Germline V gives CDR1 MGHRA, CDR2 YSYEKL. This CDR3 spans 16 amino acids. CDR3 loop: CASSRRGLAGTGELFF. The DNA for the CDR3 is TGCGCCAGCAGCCGCAGGGGACTAGCTGGCACCGGGGAGCTGTTTTTT.

This sequence joins TRBV30 and TRBJ2-3, with D tentatively TRBD1 (6 bases). CDR1 is GTSNPN and CDR2 is SVGIG in the germline V gene (reference sequence). The V gene lost 0 bases and the J gene lost 0 bases, with 28 bases spanning the gap. The CDR3 loop spans 21 amino acids. As DNA, the CDR3 is TGTGCCTGGAGTGTAGGGTTAGGCAGGGGAAGCCCCCTAATTAGCACAGATACGCAGTATTTT. This translates into CAWSVGLGRGSPLISTDTQYF.

This clone showed up just a few times. CDR3 residues: CASSPLLTGTGNTIYF. The DNA of the CDR3 is TGTGCCAGCTCACCACTTCTGACAGGGACTGGAAACACCATATATTTT. This chain joins TRBV18 and TRBJ1-3, with 7 bases fitting TRBD1. V gave up 1 base and J gave up 2 bases; unmatched junction bases: 5. There are 16 residues in the CDR3. Germline CDR1 reads KGHSH; CDR2 reads LQKENI.

J is TRBJ2-2 and V is TRBV5-4; 7 bases fit TRBD2. The junction had 11 bases not matched to a gene; V was cut back by 3 bases and J by 6 bases. Per germline, CDR1 SGHNT and CDR2 YYREEE (reference sequence). The CDR3 contains 16 residues. CDR3 in amino acids: CASSSARDYVAGELFF. Here the CDR3 DNA reads TGTGCCAGCAGCTCAGCGAGGGACTACGTCGCCGGGGAGCTGTTTTTT. The full variable domain, its missing parts supplied by reference TRBV5-4 and TRBJ2-2, is ETGVTQSPTHLIKTRGQQVTLRCSSQSGHNTVSWYQQALGQGPQFIFQYYREEENGRGNFPPRFSGLQFPNYSSELNVNALELDDSALYLCASSSARDYVAGELFFGEGSRLTVL.

V and J are TRBV6-5 and TRBJ2-3; tentatively, D is TRBD1 (7 bases). This CDR3 has 15 residues. V lost 7 bases to trimming and J lost 6 bases, with 20 bases between them. Germline V gene lookup returns CDR1 MNHEY and CDR2 SVGAGI. Here the CDR3 reads CASNGGQKRADTQYF. The CDR3 DNA reads TGTGCCAGCAACGGGGGACAGAAAAGGGCGGATACGCAGTATTTT.

The chain joins TRBV6-2 or TRBV6-3 to TRBJ2-1; 7 nucleotides agree with TRBD2. Germline lookup yields CDR1 MNHEY and CDR2 SVGEGT. Trimming removed 6 bases from V and 2 bases from J; junction bases left unmatched: 4. This CDR3 spans 14 amino acids. The CDR3 region is CASSLSGAYNEQFF. CDR3 bases: TGTGCCAGCAGCCTAAGCGGGGCCTACAATGAGCAGTTCTTC.

V is TRBV6-5 and J is TRBJ2-6, with D possibly TRBD1 on 6 matching bases. The V gene's germline CDR1 is MNHEY and CDR2 SVGAGI. Deletions cut 10 bases from V and 0 bases from J, with 13 bases between. The CDR3 runs 15 residues. CDR3 sequence reads: CATRTASSGANVLTF. DNA for the CDR3: TGTGCCACTAGGACAGCTAGCTCTGGGGCCAACGTCCTGACTTTC.

This chain uses TRBV6-6 with TRBJ1-5; 9 positions agree with TRBD1. This CDR3 has 16 amino acids. V gave up 3 bases and J gave up 3 bases; unmatched junction bases: 6. Germline V lookup: CDR1 MNHNY, CDR2 SVGAGI (reference sequence). CDR3 coding DNA: TGTGCCAGCAGTTATCGACAGGGGGTAAACAATCAGCCCCAGCATTTT. Protein: CASSYRQGVNNQPQHF.